The 30 T cell receptor beta chains reported below all come from one sample, sequenced in a study of cytomegalovirus exposure and HLA in healthy donors. It was with 60 Vbeta and 13 Jbeta primers that the PCR ran. Some clones are missing from TCRdb's copy, which holds only in-frame ones; the method was immunoSEQ multiplex PCR. The data show roughly 190,000 clones, 79% seen once. Sample: PBMCs. The origin of the receptors is a girl under 18 in good health and CMV-seropositive.

The genes are TRBV5-4 and TRBJ2-1; D is possibly TRBD2 (7 bases). Germline-derived CDR1 and CDR2 are SGHNT and YYREEE (reference sequence). This CDR3 has 16 residues. V was shortened by 7 bases and J by 0 bases, with 17 bases between the two germline ends. CDR3 coding DNA: TGTGCCAGCGGGGGGGTGGGGGCTAACTCCTACAATGAGCAGTTCTTC. Translating gives CASGGVGANSYNEQFF.

The V call is TRBV2, the J call TRBJ2-2; 12 bases line up with TRBD2. V shed 11 bases, J shed 4 bases, and the junction held 8 bases outside the gene matches. The CDR3 covers 15 residues. The V gene's germline CDR1 is SNHLY and CDR2 FYNNEI. CDR3 sequence reads: CAGRLAGARTGELFF. The CDR3 coding sequence is TGTGCCGGGCGACTAGCGGGGGCCCGCACCGGGGAGCTGTTTTTT.

This sequence joins TRBV7-6 and TRBJ2-7; 7 bases match TRBD2. CDR1 is SGHVS and CDR2 is FNYEAQ in the germline V gene. The CDR3 runs 15 residues. Losses at the gene ends were 0 bases for V and 6 bases for J; bases not matched to a gene: 8. The CDR3 region is CASSLAGGTVIEQYF. The CDR3 bases are TGTGCCAGCAGCTTAGCGGGAGGGACTGTAATCGAGCAGTACTTC.

The CDR3 DNA reads TGTGCCAGCGGACTGACCCCCACTGAAGCTTTCTTT. Translated: CASGLTPTEAFF. J is TRBJ1-1 and V is TRBV27; D gene uncertain. The V gene's germline CDR1 is MNHEY and CDR2 SMNVEV (reference sequence). Deletions cut 8 bases from V and 4 bases from J, with 11 bases between. The CDR3 consists of 12 residues.

This chain joins TRBV6-1 and TRBJ2-4; D is uncertain. V lost 4 bases and J 8 bases, leaving 9 bases between the germline ends. The germline CDR1 and CDR2 sequences are MNHNS and SASEGT. CDR3 length equals 12 residues. The CDR3 bases are TGTGCCAGCAGTGCCGGGTGGGACATTCAGTACTTC. This translates into CASSAGWDIQYF.

The chain couples TRBV6-5 to TRBJ1-2; D may be TRBD1 (6 bases). The CDR3 extends over 14 amino acids. Trimming pared 7 bases from V and 8 bases from J, leaving 20 bases between. Germline V gene data show CDR1 as MNHEY and CDR2 as SVGAGI. CDR3 residues: CASTQGILGGGYTF. The CDR3 bases are TGTGCCAGCACCCAGGGGATATTAGGGGGAGGCTACACCTTC.

J is TRBJ2-1 and V is TRBV5-6; 12 nucleotides agree with TRBD2. V was clipped by 0 bases and J by 6 bases; unmatched bases: 10. The CDR3 sequence is 18 residues long. Germline V CDR1 and CDR2: SGHDT, YYEEEE. CDR3 amino acids: CASSLVTSGGQSPNEQFF. The DNA of the CDR3 is TGTGCCAGCAGCTTGGTGACTAGCGGGGGCCAGTCCCCCAATGAGCAGTTCTTC.

The J gene is TRBJ1-1, the V gene TRBV2; weak D call: TRBD1 (6 bases). The germline V gene has CDR1 SNHLY and CDR2 FYNNEI. This CDR3 has 15 amino acids. V was clipped by 6 bases and J by 0 bases, with 14 bases between them. The CDR3 region is CASRPGQFMNTEAFF. The CDR3 nucleotides read TGTGCCAGCAGACCCGGACAGTTCATGAACACTGAAGCTTTCTTT.

The table lists this clone with a few counts. This chain connects TRBV11-3 to TRBJ2-7; the D gene is possibly TRBD1 (5 bases). V was cut by 5 bases and J by 3 bases, with 11 bases left in between. In germline, CDR1 is SGHNT, CDR2 YENEEA. CDR3 size: 13 residues. The CDR3 protein is CASSQLQGYEQYF. The CDR3 DNA reads as TGTGCCAGCAGCCAATTGCAGGGCTACGAGCAGTACTTC.

This clone was observed a handful of times. The rearrangement joins TRBV11-3 to TRBJ1-1; D is perhaps TRBD1 (6 bases). CDR3 length: 14 amino acids. The germline V and J ends were trimmed by 6 bases and 0 bases, with 11 bases remaining between them. Germline V gene sequence: CDR1 SGHNT, CDR2 YENEEA. The CDR3 sequence is CASRLQGMNTEAFF. In DNA, the CDR3 is TGTGCCAGCAGGTTACAGGGCATGAACACTGAAGCTTTCTTT.

The gene calls are TRBV5-6 and TRBJ2-3; TRBD1 matches at 9 bases. Germline V gene lookup returns CDR1 SGHDT and CDR2 YYEEEE. The CDR3 loop spans 13 amino acids. V gave up 7 bases and J gave up 1 base; unmatched junction bases: 1. DNA for the CDR3: TGTGCCAGCCGGGACAGGGGCACAGATACGCAGTATTTT. It is translated as CASRDRGTDTQYF.

This clone was counted only a few times. The genes are TRBV21-1 and TRBJ1-4; the DNA was not used to check the table's D call, TRBD1. TRBV21-1 is labeled a pseudogene. This CDR3 has 17 residues. The CDR3 DNA follows: TGTGCCAGCAGCAAATCGGGGACAAGGAAAACTAATGAAAAACTGTTTTTT. Translated: CASSKSGTRKTNEKLFF.

This clone has a handful of counts. CDR3 DNA sequence: TGTGCCAGCAGCCGAAAGGACACCTACGAGCAGTACTTC. This gives the protein CASSRKDTYEQYF. V gene TRBV7-2 combines with J gene TRBJ2-7; D possibly corresponds to TRBD1 (5 bases). V was clipped by 5 bases and J by 2 bases, with 10 bases between them. The CDR3 length is 13 residues. Germline values: CDR1 SGHTA, CDR2 FQGNSA.

This clone was seen a handful of times. This chain joins TRBV5-4 and TRBJ2-5; 7 bases are shared with TRBD1. This CDR3 is 14 amino acids long. In germline, CDR1 is SGHNT, CDR2 YYREEE (reference sequence). J gave up 2 bases and V 4 bases, and 5 bases lay outside the gene matches. DNA for the CDR3: TGTGCCAGCAGCAATGGGGACAGTCAAGAGACCCAGTACTTC. This encodes CASSNGDSQETQYF.

The chain carries TRBV4-2 and TRBJ2-5; TRBD2 aligns across 7 bases. CDR1 is LGHNA, CDR2 YNFKEQ, per germline. This CDR3 region has 14 residues. V lost 1 base, J lost 4 bases, and 3 bases stayed unmatched. The CDR3 DNA sequence: TGTGCCAGCAGCCAAGGACTAGCCTCAGAGACCCAGTACTTC. This sequence encodes CASSQGLASETQYF.

The chain links TRBV27 to TRBJ2-1; a possible D gene is TRBD1 (5 bases). Germline V CDR1 and CDR2: MNHEY, SMNVEV (reference sequence). The CDR3 has 13 amino acids. V dropped 0 bases and J dropped 6 bases, with 6 bases sitting between them. The CDR3 here is CASSLSRGNEQFF. The CDR3 coding sequence is TGTGCCAGCAGTTTATCAAGGGGCAATGAGCAGTTCTTC.

The chain links TRBV6-5 to TRBJ2-1; maybe TRBD1 (5 bases). Germline-derived CDR1 and CDR2 are MNHEY and SVGAGI. V was trimmed by 0 bases and J by 4 bases, leaving 10 bases between them. The CDR3 consists of 15 residues. CDR3 DNA: TGTGCCAGCAGTTACTCCCCCCAGGGTTACAATGAGCAGTTCTTC. Its protein product is CASSYSPQGYNEQFF.

V is TRBV14 and J is TRBJ2-7; D is possibly TRBD2 (5 bases). This CDR3 has 16 residues. CDR1 and CDR2 (germline): SGHDN, FVKESK. Trimming pared 1 base from V and 3 bases from J, leaving 16 bases between. In DNA, the CDR3 is TGTGCCAGCAGCCAAGCCTTTCCGGGGATGTTCTACGAGCAGTACTTC. This gives the protein CASSQAFPGMFYEQYF.

The chain joins TRBV25-1 to TRBJ1-5; no firm D call. This CDR3 is built from 13 residues. Trimming cost V 5 bases and J 2 bases, with 7 bases left between them. CDR1 is MGHDK and CDR2 is SYGVNS in the germline V gene. CDR3 protein: CASSTGGNQPQHF. DNA for the CDR3: TGTGCCAGCAGTACGGGAGGCAATCAGCCCCAGCATTTT.

The V gene is TRBV29-1, the J gene TRBJ2-3, with 7 bases identical to TRBD1. This CDR3 contains 14 residues. The ends lost 4 bases at V and 0 bases at J; junction bases unmatched: 4. Germline CDR1 is SQVTM and CDR2 is ANQGSEA. CDR3 DNA: TGCAGCGTTGGACAGGGAGTTAGCACAGATACGCAGTATTTT. Residues: CSVGQGVSTDTQYF.

J is TRBJ1-2 and V is TRBV4-3; TRBD1 matches at 11 bases. Germline CDR1 reads LGHNA; CDR2 reads YSLEER. The J segment lost 3 bases and the V segment lost 2 bases, leaving 5 bases of the junction unmatched. There are 16 residues in the CDR3. In DNA, the CDR3 is TGCGCCAGCAGCCAATCGGACAGGGGGCCTTACTATGGCTACACCTTC. Translation gives CASSQSDRGPYYGYTF.

The gene calls are TRBV5-6 and TRBJ2-1; D unresolved. Germline CDR1 is SGHDT and CDR2 is YYEEEE. With 1 base removed from V and 10 bases from J, the gap between germline ends came to 6 bases. This CDR3 spans 11 amino acids. CDR3 bases: TGTGCCAGCAGCTTGTTTCAGGAGCAGTTCTTC. Translating it yields CASSLFQEQFF.

The rearrangement joins TRBV27 to TRBJ2-3, with TRBD1 as a possible D gene (5 bases). The CDR3 spans 15 residues. Trimming shortened V by 6 bases and J by 1 base, and 14 bases separated the two germline ends. Germline V gene lookup returns CDR1 MNHEY and CDR2 SMNVEV (reference sequence). The CDR3 coding sequence is TGTGCCAGCAGCTCCGTTTTAGGGGGCACAGATACGCAGTATTTT. Its translation: CASSSVLGGTDTQYF.

The V gene is TRBV7-2, the J gene TRBJ2-1; TRBD2 aligns across 10 bases. V was clipped by 7 bases and J by 4 bases; unmatched bases: 7. This CDR3 is built from 15 residues. Germline assignment: CDR1 SGHTA and CDR2 FQGNSA. The CDR3 here is CASTSGGAGYNEQFF. CDR3 coding DNA: TGTGCCAGCACAAGCGGGGGGGCCGGATACAATGAGCAGTTCTTC. Full variable domain (missing parts from reference TRBV7-2 and TRBJ2-1): GAGVSQSPSNKVTEKGKDVELRCDPISGHTALYWYRQSLGQGLEFLIYFQGNSAPDKSGLPSDRFSAERTGGSVSTLTIQRTQQEDSAVYLCASTSGGAGYNEQFFGPGTRLTVL.

Only one count was recorded for this clone. The gene calls are TRBV18 and TRBJ2-1; 13 positions agree with TRBD2. This CDR3 comprises 16 residues. The germline CDR1 and CDR2 sequences are KGHSH and LQKENI. Unmatched junction bases numbered 4, after V lost 3 bases and J lost 5 bases. The CDR3 reads CASSPELAGGNNEQFF. The CDR3 nucleotides are TGTGCCAGCTCACCCGAACTAGCGGGGGGGAACAATGAGCAGTTCTTC.

The rearrangement links TRBV6-5 to TRBJ1-6; TRBD1 aligns across 7 bases. The germline V gene encodes CDR1 MNHEY and CDR2 SVGAGI. J gave up 11 bases and V 2 bases, and 9 bases lay outside the gene matches. The CDR3 has 15 amino acids. CDR3 amino acids: CASSYPRQGNPPLHF. The CDR3 DNA sequence: TGTGCCAGCAGTTACCCCCGACAGGGTAACCCACCCCTCCACTTT.

The sample holds one count of this clone. J is TRBJ2-3 and V is TRBV5-1, with 12 bases aligning to TRBD2. CDR1 SGHRS and CDR2 YFSETQ come from the germline V gene. CDR3 length: 16 amino acids. J gave up 2 bases and V 4 bases, and 5 bases lay outside the gene matches. The CDR3 DNA follows: TGCGCCAGCAGCCCGCGGACTAGCGGGGTCACAGATACGCAGTATTTT. As protein: CASSPRTSGVTDTQYF.

V gene TRBV7-2 combines with J gene TRBJ2-2, with 8 bases aligning to TRBD2. Germline V CDR1 and CDR2: SGHTA, FQGNSA. This CDR3 spans 16 amino acids. V was pared by 1 base and J by 4 bases, with 5 bases of the junction left unmatched. The CDR3 coding sequence is TGTGCCAGCAGCTTAGTCGGCCGGGGGGGCACCGGGGAGCTGTTTTTT. Translation gives CASSLVGRGGTGELFF.

A note on this clone: This same CDR3 is encoded by further DNA sequences in the sample. The chain has TRBV4-3 and TRBJ2-3, with D unclear. Germline CDR1 and CDR2: LGHNA and YSLEER. V was pared by 0 bases and J by 4 bases, with 8 bases between. The CDR3 spans 14 residues. For the CDR3, the DNA is TGCGCCAGCAGCCAAGATTCGAGCGCAGATACGCAGTATTTT. Residues: CASSQDSSADTQYF.

Details on this clone: The junction departs from germline at one end; a sequencing error may be responsible. This chain connects TRBV7-9 to TRBJ1-2; D uncertain. The CDR3 covers 11 residues. Per the germline V gene, CDR1 is SEHNR and CDR2 is FQNEAQ (reference sequence). The CDR3 DNA follows: TGTTCCAGCAGTCCCTACTATGGCTACACCTTC. It is translated as CSSSPYYGYTF.